The 15 T cell receptor beta chains reported below all come from one sample, sequenced in a study of blood T cell repertoires in COVID-19. Sequencing used immunoSEQ multiplex PCR; TCRdb keeps in-frame clones, though not all of them. Of 95,000 to 150,000 clones listed, about 83% are singletons. Specimen: peripheral blood. The origin of the receptors is a woman aged 45-60 years with acute or convalescent COVID-19.

The chain has TRBV28 and TRBJ2-1, with 9 bases lining up with TRBD2. CDR3 length: 11 residues. After removal of 6 bases from V and 15 bases from J, the junction contained 6 bases not matched to a gene. Germline V gives CDR1 MDHEN, CDR2 SYDVKM. In DNA, the CDR3 is TGTGCCAGCAGCTTGGGACTAGCATGGTTCTTC. As protein: CASSLGLAWFF.

The chain is built from TRBV24-1 and TRBJ2-1, with D maybe TRBD2 (7 bases). Germline V gene lookup returns CDR1 KGHDR and CDR2 SFDVKD. Trimming left V 2 bases short and J 2 bases short, with 12 bases between. This CDR3 comprises 16 residues. In DNA, the CDR3 is TGTGCCACCAGTGATTCAAGGGGGGGTCCCTACAATGAGCAGTTCTTC. This sequence encodes CATSDSRGGPYNEQFF.

This rearrangement joins TRBV5-5 to TRBJ2-7, with D hard to call. The CDR3 covers 14 residues. Trimming took 0 bases from V and 4 from J, leaving 11 bases between them. Per germline, CDR1 SGHKS and CDR2 YYEKEE (reference sequence). DNA for the CDR3: TGTGCCAGCAGCTTGGTCGCAGAATCTTACGAGCAGTACTTC. It is translated as CASSLVAESYEQYF. Complete variable domain (other parts from reference TRBV5-5 and TRBJ2-7): DAGVTQSPTHLIKTRGQQVTLRCSPISGHKSVSWYQQVLGQGPQFIFQYYEKEERGRGNFPDRFSARQFPNYSSELNVNALLLGDSALYLCASSLVAESYEQYFGPGTRLTVT.

The V and J genes are TRBV19 and TRBJ1-1; D is possibly TRBD1 (6 bases). The germline CDR1 and CDR2 sequences are LNHDA and SQIVND (reference sequence). The ends were cut back, 4 bases at V and 4 bases at J, with 10 bases in the middle. The CDR3 totals 13 residues. The CDR3 reads CASSTQGSTEAFF. The DNA of the CDR3 is TGTGCCAGTAGTACACAGGGTTCCACTGAAGCTTTCTTT. The full variable domain, with the rest looked up from reference TRBV19 and TRBJ1-1, is DGGITQSPKYLFRKEGQNVTLSCEQNLNHDAMYWYRQDPGQGLRLIYYSQIVNDFQKGDIAEGYSVSREKKESFPLTVTSAQKNPTAFYLCASSTQGSTEAFFGQGTRLTVV.

This rearrangement joins TRBV7-2 to TRBJ1-6, with no clear D. The CDR3 totals 13 residues. From germline, CDR1 is SGHTA and CDR2 FQGNSA. The V and J ends lost 8 bases and 9 bases respectively, with 14 bases between them. This CDR3 reads CASGSGVGSPLHF. CDR3 DNA: TGTGCCAGCGGATCCGGGGTTGGTTCACCCCTCCACTTT.

The chain recombines TRBV27 with TRBJ2-5; 8 positions match TRBD2. This CDR3 is 15 amino acids long. Germline V gene data show CDR1 as MNHEY and CDR2 as SMNVEV (reference sequence). V trimming: 3 bases; J trimming: 5 bases; junction bases outside the gene matches: 8. The DNA of the CDR3 is TGTGCCAGCAGTTTCCAGCGGGGGCCCTGGGAGACCCAGTACTTC. This encodes CASSFQRGPWETQYF.

The table lists this clone with a count of one. The J gene is TRBJ2-7, the V gene TRBV6-2 or TRBV6-3; unclear D gene. This CDR3 is built from 11 residues. Trimming removed 8 bases at V and 3 bases at J, with 8 bases between. Germline V gene data show CDR1 as MNHEY and CDR2 as SVGEGT. CDR3 sequence: CASGWLYEQYF. As DNA, the CDR3 is TGTGCCAGCGGTTGGCTCTACGAGCAGTACTTC.

The chain uses TRBV7-2 and TRBJ1-5, with a tentative D call TRBD1 (5 bases). This CDR3 has 14 amino acids. V lost 5 bases, J lost 8 bases, and 16 bases lay in between. CDR1 and CDR2 from the germline V gene are SGHTA and FQGNSA. CDR3 residues: CASSLTGRGEPQHF. The DNA of the CDR3 is TGTGCCAGCAGCCTGACCGGGAGAGGGGAGCCCCAGCATTTT.

This CDR3 is CASSLAGQGYQPQHF. CDR3 sequence (DNA): TGTGCCAGCAGCTTAGCGGGACAGGGCTACCAGCCCCAGCATTTT. The genes are TRBV7-9 and TRBJ1-5, with 9 bases aligning to TRBD1. Germline V CDR1 and CDR2: SEHNR, FQNEAQ (reference sequence). V was pared by 0 bases and J by 7 bases, with 4 bases of the junction left unmatched. The CDR3 is 15 residues long.

The V gene is TRBV4-3, the J gene TRBJ1-1; D is undetermined. V dropped 1 base and J dropped 0 bases, with 9 bases sitting between them. This CDR3 has 15 residues. Germline assignment: CDR1 LGHNA and CDR2 YSLEER. CDR3 sequence reads: CASSQVGYLNTEAFF. In DNA, the CDR3 is TGCGCCAGCAGCCAAGTGGGCTATTTGAACACTGAAGCTTTCTTT.

The chain couples TRBV28 to TRBJ1-2; tentatively, D is TRBD1 (6 bases). The CDR3 is made up of 14 amino acids. Germline V gene data show CDR1 as MDHEN and CDR2 as SYDVKM. V was pared by 4 bases and J by 4 bases, with 13 bases between. Here the CDR3 reads CASSSDRSVYGYTF. As DNA, the CDR3 is TGTGCCAGCAGTTCAGACAGGTCCGTCTATGGCTACACCTTC.

The chain couples TRBV30 to TRBJ1-5; 9 bases agree with TRBD1. The CDR3 is 13 residues long. J lost 7 bases, V lost 5 bases, and 6 bases had no gene match. Germline V gives CDR1 GTSNPN, CDR2 SVGIG (reference sequence). This CDR3 reads CAWSRTGAQPQHF. The CDR3 region has the DNA TGTGCCTGGTCTCGGACAGGGGCCCAGCCCCAGCATTTT.

The DNA of the CDR3 is TGCGCCAGCAGTACTAGCGGGAGGGCCTACGAGCAGTACTTC. This codes for CASSTSGRAYEQYF. This chain links TRBV5-1 with TRBJ2-7; 13 nucleotides align to TRBD2. CDR1 is SGHRS and CDR2 is YFSETQ in the germline V gene. V was clipped by 5 bases and J by 2 bases; unmatched bases: 1. The CDR3 is 14 amino acids.

In its sample, this clone was seen a few times. The V and J genes are TRBV28 and TRBJ1-2, with 7 bases that match TRBD1. This CDR3 has 13 residues. CDR1 and CDR2 from the germline V gene are MDHEN and SYDVKM. The V segment lost 5 bases and the J segment 3 bases; nucleotides outside the gene matches: 3. The CDR3 DNA reads TGTGCCAGCAGTCCTGGACAGGACTATGGCTACACCTTC. Protein: CASSPGQDYGYTF.

The chain employs TRBV7-2 and TRBJ2-7; D gene uncertain. The germline CDR1 and CDR2 sequences are SGHTA and FQGNSA. Trimming took off 3 bases at V and 6 bases at J, with 9 bases between the two ends. This CDR3 has 12 amino acids. The CDR3, as DNA: TGTGCCAGCAGCTTGGTCCCAGGCGAGCAGTACTTC. It specifies CASSLVPGEQYF.